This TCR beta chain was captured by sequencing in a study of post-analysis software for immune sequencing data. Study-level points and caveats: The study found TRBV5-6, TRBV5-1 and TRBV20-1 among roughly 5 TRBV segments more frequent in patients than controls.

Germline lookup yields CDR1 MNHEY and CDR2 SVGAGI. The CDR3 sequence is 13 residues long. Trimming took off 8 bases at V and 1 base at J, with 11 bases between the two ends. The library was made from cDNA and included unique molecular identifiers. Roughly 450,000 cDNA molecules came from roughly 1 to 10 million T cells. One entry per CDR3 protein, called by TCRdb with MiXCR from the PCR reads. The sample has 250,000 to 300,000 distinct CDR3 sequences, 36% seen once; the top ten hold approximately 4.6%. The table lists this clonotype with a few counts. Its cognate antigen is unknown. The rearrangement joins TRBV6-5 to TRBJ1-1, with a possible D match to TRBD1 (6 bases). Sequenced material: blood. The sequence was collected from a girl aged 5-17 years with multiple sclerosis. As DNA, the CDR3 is TGTGCCAGCGGACTACAGGGGAACACTGAAGCTTTCTTT. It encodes CASGLQGNTEAFF.